The clone carrying this T cell receptor beta chain occurred once. Antigen: not known. The data were obtained in a study of cytomegalovirus exposure and HLA in healthy donors. TCRdb's table, derived via immunoSEQ multiplex PCR, lists solely in-frame clones and lacks some. The sample holds over 200,000 clones, around 88% seen once. CDR3 length: 17 amino acids. The junction had 8 bases not matched to a gene; V was cut back by 2 bases and J by 2 bases. Germline V lookup: CDR1 MGHRA, CDR2 YSYEKL. Study results and caveats: There were some public TCRs occurring in many donors, but most TCR sequences were rare. A few of the chains that were CMV-associated were confirmed in vitro to be specific for CMV antigens.

The clonotype originates from a woman between 18 and 30 years old in good health and CMV-seronegative. The gene calls are TRBV4-1 and TRBJ1-3; TRBD1 matches 8 bases. Sequencing was carried out using PBMCs. The CDR3 DNA is TGCGCCAGCAGCCAATACCGGGACAGGTCGACTGGAAACACCATATATTTT. Encoded protein: CASSQYRDRSTGNTIYF.